The T cell receptor beta chain described here comes from a study of T cell repertoires in cytomegalovirus infection. Across the study: CMV infection plus the matching HLA type was flagged by public TCR beta signatures.

One entry per CDR3 protein, called by TCRdb with MiXCR from the reads. The table records a few hundred thousand distinct CDR3 sequences, 35% to 50% of them present only once. With 0 bases removed from V and 10 bases from J, the gap between germline ends came to 12 bases. The germline V gene has CDR1 MNHEY and CDR2 SVGAGI. This CDR3 region has 13 residues. The table lists this clonotype with a few counts. Its specificity is unknown. This clonotype was sampled from a human donor in good health (CMV status not recorded). Some clones in this sample may be carry-over from other donors' samples. This chain links TRBV6-5 with TRBJ1-1; D not certain. The sequenced sample was cultured PBMCs, obtained from culture after CMV antigen stimulation. The CDR3 DNA sequence: TGTGCCAGCAGTTACTCGAGCGCCTCCGTAGCTTTCTTT. Its protein is CASSYSSASVAFF.